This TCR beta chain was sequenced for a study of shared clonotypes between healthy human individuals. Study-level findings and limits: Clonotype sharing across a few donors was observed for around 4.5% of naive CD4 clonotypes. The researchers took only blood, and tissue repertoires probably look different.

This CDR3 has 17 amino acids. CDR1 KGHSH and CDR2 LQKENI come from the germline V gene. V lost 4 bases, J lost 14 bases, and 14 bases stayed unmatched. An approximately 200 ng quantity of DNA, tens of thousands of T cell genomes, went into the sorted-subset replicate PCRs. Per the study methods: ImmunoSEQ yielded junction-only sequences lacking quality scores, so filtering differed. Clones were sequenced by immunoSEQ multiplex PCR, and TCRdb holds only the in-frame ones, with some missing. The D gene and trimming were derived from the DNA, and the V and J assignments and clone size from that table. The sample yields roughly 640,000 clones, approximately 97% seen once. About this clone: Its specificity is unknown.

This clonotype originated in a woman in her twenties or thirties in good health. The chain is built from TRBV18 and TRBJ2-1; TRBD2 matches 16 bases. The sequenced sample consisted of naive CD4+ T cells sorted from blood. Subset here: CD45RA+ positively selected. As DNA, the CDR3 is TGTGCCAGCTCACGAGATCCATCGGGACTAGCGGGAGGGCACGAGTTCTTC. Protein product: CASSRDPSGLAGGHEFF.